One and the same sample provided the 17 T cell receptor beta chains below, sequenced in a study of blood T cell repertoires in COVID-19. The protocol was immunoSEQ multiplex PCR, while the TCRdb copy is restricted to in-frame clones and leaves out a portion. The sample includes tens of thousands of clones, less than 85% seen only once; the top ten take around 4.5%. The sample consisted of peripheral blood. The receptor set was obtained from a man aged 50 to 60 with active COVID-19.

The chain is built from TRBV15 and TRBJ2-1; perhaps TRBD2 as D (6 bases). Trimming removed 3 bases from V and 4 bases from J, with 10 bases in between. Germline V gene data show CDR1 as LNHNV and CDR2 as YYDKDF (reference sequence). The CDR3 loop spans 14 amino acids. For the CDR3, the DNA is TGTGCCACCAGCAGCGAAGGGACTTACAATGAGCAGTTCTTC. It yields the protein CATSSEGTYNEQFF.

V gene TRBV5-8 combines with J gene TRBJ2-5, with D possibly being TRBD2 (7 bases). V was cut by 4 bases and J by 5 bases, with 18 bases left in between. This CDR3 has 15 residues. Germline CDR1 and CDR2: SGHTS and YDEGEE. The chain's CDR3 is CASSTRGGARETQYF. CDR3 nucleotide sequence: TGTGCCAGCAGCACACGAGGGGGGGCCCGGGAGACCCAGTACTTC.

The table lists this clone with a count of one. The rearrangement joins TRBV4-1 to TRBJ2-2; 7 bases fit TRBD2. J gave up 1 base and V 0 bases, and 8 bases lay outside the gene matches. Germline V lookup: CDR1 MGHRA, CDR2 YSYEKL. This CDR3 is 18 amino acids long. In DNA, the CDR3 is TGCGCCAGCAGCCAAGATATGTGGGGCGGGAGGAACACCGGGGAGCTGTTTTTT. It specifies CASSQDMWGGRNTGELFF.

The CDR3 region has the DNA TGTGCCAGCAGTTACTCGGCCAGAATCCAAGAGACCCAGTACTTC. Its protein product is CASSYSARIQETQYF. This chain connects TRBV6-5 to TRBJ2-5; no clear D gene. This CDR3 is built from 15 residues. V was shortened by 0 bases and J by 1 base, with 9 bases between the two germline ends. CDR1 is MNHEY and CDR2 is SVGAGI in the germline V gene.

The chain recombines TRBV3-1 (or the pseudogene TRBV3-2) with TRBJ2-4; a possible D gene is TRBD1 (6 bases). CDR3 length equals 16 residues. Trimming shortened V by 1 base and J by 1 base, and 11 bases separated the two germline ends. Per the germline V gene, CDR1 is LGHDT and CDR2 is YNNKEL (reference sequence). The DNA of the CDR3 is TGTGCCAGCAGCCAAGTCAGGGGCGAGGCCAAAAACATTCAGTACTTC. It codes for CASSQVRGEAKNIQYF.

CDR3 sequence reads: CASSPAGQGAYEQYF. CDR3 nucleotides: TGTGCCAGCAGCCCTGCGGGACAGGGGGCATACGAGCAGTACTTC. V gene TRBV7-2 combines with J gene TRBJ2-7; 12 positions agree with TRBD1. The CDR3 has 15 amino acids. In germline, CDR1 is SGHTA, CDR2 FQGNSA. The ends lost 5 bases at V and 4 bases at J; junction bases unmatched: 6.

The V call is TRBV4-3, the J call TRBJ2-3, with D perhaps TRBD1 (5 bases). Trimming took 2 bases from V and 2 from J, leaving 14 bases between them. The germline V gene encodes CDR1 LGHNA and CDR2 YSLEER. This CDR3 has 16 amino acids. CDR3 nucleotides: TGCGCCAGCAGCCAACGCCGTACAGGTATCACAGATACGCAGTATTTT. Protein: CASSQRRTGITDTQYF.

V is TRBV28 and J is TRBJ1-2, with D perhaps matching TRBD1 (5 bases). V shed 7 bases and J shed 2 bases, with 11 bases lying between them. Per the germline V gene, CDR1 is MDHEN and CDR2 is SYDVKM. This CDR3 region has 13 residues. In DNA, the CDR3 is TGTGCCAGCACCGCGCGACAGAACTATGGCTACACCTTC. Translated, it gives CASTARQNYGYTF.

The chain is built from TRBV29-1 and TRBJ2-1; D gene ambiguous. The germline gives CDR1 SQVTM, CDR2 ANQGSEA. The V gene lost 5 bases and the J gene lost 8 bases, with 7 bases spanning the gap. The CDR3 spans 10 residues. DNA for the CDR3: TGCAGCGTTTTCTCCCATGAGCAGTTCTTC. This sequence encodes CSVFSHEQFF.

This rearrangement joins TRBV3-1 (or the pseudogene TRBV3-2) to TRBJ2-7; D perhaps matches TRBD2 (7 bases). V dropped 4 bases and J dropped 2 bases, with 12 bases sitting between them. Germline V gene data show CDR1 as LGHDT and CDR2 as YNNKEL (reference sequence). This CDR3 has 14 residues. The CDR3 coding sequence is TGTGCCAGCAGCCGCTTAGGGGGGGCCTACGAGCAGTACTTC. Protein product: CASSRLGGAYEQYF.

This sequence joins TRBV21-1 and TRBJ1-5; the tabulated D call, TRBD1, remains unverified against the DNA. TRBV21-1 is described as a pseudogene. The CDR3 contains 16 residues. The CDR3 region is CASTKQGFRKSQPQHF. CDR3 sequence (DNA): TGTGCCAGCACCAAACAGGGGTTTAGGAAAAGTCAGCCCCAGCATTTT.

The chain couples TRBV4-1 to TRBJ2-5, with a tentative D call TRBD1 (6 bases). Trimming shortened V by 2 bases and J by 5 bases, and 18 bases separated the two germline ends. This CDR3 contains 16 residues. Germline loops: CDR1 MGHRA, CDR2 YSYEKL. CDR3 in amino acids: CASSQSSDRRQETQYF. The CDR3, as DNA: TGCGCCAGCAGCCAATCCAGCGACAGGCGCCAGGAGACCCAGTACTTC.

This chain joins TRBV5-1 and TRBJ2-4; tentatively, D is TRBD1 (5 bases). Trimming removed 0 bases from V and 12 bases from J, with 13 bases in between. The CDR3 sequence is 13 residues long. Germline V lookup: CDR1 SGHRS, CDR2 YFSETQ. The CDR3 DNA is TGCGCCAGCAGCTTGGCCACCGAAGGGGCTCAGTACTTC. Translating it yields CASSLATEGAQYF.

V gene TRBV6-6 combines with J gene TRBJ1-1; D gene ambiguous. Trimming removed 0 bases at V and 3 bases at J, with 11 bases between. This CDR3 is 15 amino acids long. In germline, CDR1 is MNHNY, CDR2 SVGAGI (reference sequence). CDR3 nucleotide sequence: TGTGCCAGCAGTTACTCGCGGGGTTTGCACACTGAAGCTTTCTTT. Translated, it gives CASSYSRGLHTEAFF.

V gene TRBV18 combines with J gene TRBJ1-5, with TRBD1 identical over 7 bases. Unmatched junction bases numbered 6, after V lost 3 bases and J lost 4 bases. CDR1 and CDR2 from the germline V gene are KGHSH and LQKENI. This CDR3 region has 15 residues. The CDR3 sequence is CASSPNRGENQPQHF. CDR3 DNA sequence: TGTGCCAGCTCACCGAACAGGGGCGAGAATCAGCCCCAGCATTTT.

The V call is TRBV6-1, the J call TRBJ1-5, with TRBD1 matching 9 bases. CDR3 length: 15 residues. Per the germline V gene, CDR1 is MNHNS and CDR2 is SASEGT. J was trimmed by 2 bases and V by 3 bases; bases with no gene match: 2. The CDR3 coding sequence is TGTGCCAGCAGTGACCGGACAGGGGGCAATCAGCCCCAGCATTTT. It encodes CASSDRTGGNQPQHF.

The V call is TRBV3-1 (or the pseudogene TRBV3-2), the J call TRBJ2-1; 7 bases map to TRBD1. CDR3 length: 17 residues. V was clipped by 1 base and J by 5 bases; unmatched bases: 11. The germline gives CDR1 LGHDT, CDR2 YNNKEL (reference sequence). The CDR3 loop is CASSQVRRDSRHNEQFF. CDR3 in DNA: TGTGCCAGCAGCCAAGTACGCCGGGACAGCAGGCACAATGAGCAGTTCTTC.